This entry lists 14 T cell receptor beta chains sequenced from one sample in a study of regulatory T cells in long-lasting Graves disease. The time point was: persistent/refractory GD, antithyroid drugs over 5 years with positive TRAb. Researchers made the TCR library from RNA that was extracted from PBMCs. Through Arm-PCR of CDR3 regions and iRepertoire HTBI primers, TCR beta libraries were built. TCRdb fed the multiplex PCR reads into MiXCR, producing one record per CDR3 protein. The data contain about 310,000 distinct CDR3 sequences, around 21% of them singletons. The sequencing used peripheral blood mononuclear cells (PBMCs), collected when the disease was refractory, from a patient treated with antithyroid drugs. The source of these receptors is a female donor with Graves disease.

In its sample, this clonotype was seen many times. The genes are TRBV28 and TRBJ2-5; D gene uncertain. This CDR3 spans 11 amino acids. The germline gives CDR1 MDHEN, CDR2 SYDVKM. The V end lost 5 bases, the J end lost 9 bases, and 10 bases lay between the germline ends. In DNA, the CDR3 is TGTGCCAGCAGTCACACCCAGGCCCAGTACTTC. Encoded protein: CASSHTQAQYF.

This clonotype was seen a handful of times. A much larger clone lies a single base off, so this may be a read error. V and J are TRBV6-2 or TRBV6-3 and TRBJ2-6; the D is unclear. CDR1 MNHEY and CDR2 SVGEGT come from the germline V gene. Trimming took off 6 bases at V and 0 bases at J, with 12 bases between the two ends. The CDR3 sequence is 16 residues long. The CDR3 DNA reads as TGTGCCAGCAGAATACTTACCCTCTCTGGGGCCAACGTCCTGACTTTC. It yields the protein CASRILTLSGANVLTF.

This clonotype was recorded a few times. The chain links TRBV7-9 to TRBJ1-3; 8 nucleotides agree with TRBD1. CDR3 length: 17 residues. V was pared by 5 bases and J by 1 base, with 10 bases of the junction left unmatched. Germline values: CDR1 SEHNR, CDR2 FQNEAQ (reference sequence). CDR3 in amino acids: CASSRLARGLSGNTIYF. As DNA, the CDR3 is TGTGCCAGCAGCCGACTGGCCAGGGGGCTATCTGGAAACACCATATATTTT. The variable domain in full, with the rest retrieved from reference TRBV7-9 and TRBJ1-3, is DTGVSQNPRHKITKRGQNVTFRCDPISEHNRLYWYRQTLGQGPEFLTYFQNEAQLEKSRLLSDRFSAERPKGSFSTLEIQRTEQGDSAMYLCASSRLARGLSGNTIYFGEGSWLTVV.

Concerning this clonotype: Possible read error: a much larger clone is one base away. This rearrangement joins TRBV30 to TRBJ1-1; D may be TRBD1 (5 bases). This CDR3 spans 14 amino acids. Germline assignment: CDR1 GTSNPN and CDR2 SVGIG (reference sequence). V was pared by 2 bases and J by 5 bases, with 15 bases between. This chain's CDR3 is CAWSSPGLATEAFF. The CDR3 region has the DNA TGTGCCTGGAGTTCTCCAGGGTTGGCGACTGAAGCTTTCTTT.

J is TRBJ2-1 and V is TRBV11-3; D perhaps matches TRBD1 (6 bases). Germline CDR1 and CDR2: SGHNT and YENEEA. The CDR3 runs 16 residues. Trimming stripped 5 bases from V and 5 bases from J, with 19 bases between. CDR3: CASSAGTPEAHNEQFF. CDR3 nucleotide sequence: TGTGCCAGCAGCGCCGGGACACCAGAAGCTCACAATGAGCAGTTCTTC.

The J gene is TRBJ2-6, the V gene TRBV5-1; 8 nucleotides match TRBD1. The V gene's germline CDR1 is SGHRS and CDR2 YFSETQ. The CDR3 totals 18 residues. V lost 4 bases and J lost 3; bases outside the gene matches: 12. The CDR3 sequence is CASSGEGTGKGGANVLTF. CDR3 nucleotide sequence: TGCGCCAGCAGCGGAGAGGGGACAGGAAAAGGTGGGGCCAACGTCCTGACTTTC.

This clonotype was detected a few times. V and J are TRBV7-2 and TRBJ2-7, with 7 bases identical to TRBD2. Trimming took 3 bases from V and 3 from J; bases not matched to a gene: 8. The CDR3 runs 15 residues. Germline assignment: CDR1 SGHTA and CDR2 FQGNSA. The CDR3 loop reads CASSLGLAAYYEQYF. The CDR3 DNA is TGTGCCAGCAGCTTGGGTCTAGCGGCTTACTACGAGCAGTACTTC. Full variable domain (outside the CDR3, taken from reference TRBV7-2 and TRBJ2-7): GAGVSQSPSNKVTEKGKDVELRCDPISGHTALYWYRQSLGQGLEFLIYFQGNSAPDKSGLPSDRFSAERTGGSVSTLTIQRTQQEDSAVYLCASSLGLAAYYEQYFGPGTRLTVT.

The chain is built from TRBV7-2 and TRBJ2-2, with D uncertain. With 5 bases removed from V and 3 bases from J, the gap between germline ends came to 7 bases. The CDR3 totals 13 residues. CDR1 is SGHTA and CDR2 is FQGNSA in the germline V gene. The CDR3 spells CASSQTYTGELFF. In DNA form, the CDR3 reads TGTGCCAGCAGCCAAACCTACACCGGGGAGCTGTTTTTT.

The CDR3 DNA follows: TGTGCCAGCAGCTCAATCGGAAGGACCGGGGAGCTGTTTTTT. It yields the protein CASSSIGRTGELFF. The chain is built from TRBV7-9 and TRBJ2-2, with unresolved D. The germline CDR1 and CDR2 sequences are SEHNR and FQNEAQ (reference sequence). V was trimmed by 4 bases and J by 5 bases, leaving 11 bases between them. This CDR3 region has 14 residues.

V gene TRBV20-1 combines with J gene TRBJ2-7; weak D call: TRBD2 (5 bases). This CDR3 is built from 16 residues. Trimming left V 6 bases short and J 0 bases short, with 21 bases between. Germline CDR1 and CDR2: DFQATT and SNEGSKA (reference sequence). The CDR3 protein is CSAGQADPVSSYEQYF. The CDR3 DNA is TGCAGTGCCGGGCAAGCGGACCCGGTGAGCTCCTACGAGCAGTACTTC.

This clonotype was seen a few times. The chain combines TRBV6-1 with TRBJ2-2; D possibly corresponds to TRBD1 (6 bases). This CDR3 has 17 residues. The germline CDR1 and CDR2 sequences are MNHNS and SASEGT. V lost 4 bases to trimming and J lost 3 bases, with 18 bases between them. The CDR3 is CASSVLLQGGDTGELFF. In DNA, the CDR3 is TGTGCCAGCAGTGTGCTGTTACAGGGTGGTGACACCGGGGAGCTGTTTTTT.

This clonotype turned up a few times. V gene TRBV7-8 combines with J gene TRBJ2-7, with 9 bases aligning to TRBD1. V lost 5 bases, J lost 4 bases, and 6 bases stayed unmatched. The CDR3 extends over 14 amino acids. From germline, CDR1 is SGHVS and CDR2 FQNEAQ. The CDR3 is CASSTTGGAYEQYF. The CDR3 nucleotides are TGTGCCAGCAGCACAACAGGGGGCGCATACGAGCAGTACTTC.

Many counts were recorded for this clonotype. V and J are TRBV7-2 and TRBJ2-7; D gene uncertain. CDR3 size: 15 residues. CDR1 and CDR2 (germline): SGHTA, FQGNSA. The V and J ends lost 0 bases and 9 bases respectively, with 18 bases between them. CDR3 region: CASSLAQKRTTRQYF. The DNA for the CDR3 is TGTGCCAGCAGCTTAGCACAAAAGCGTACTACGAGGCAGTACTTC.

This clonotype was found many times. CDR3 nucleotides: TGTGCCAGCAGCCCCACTAAATACCAAGAGACCCAGTACTTC. This encodes CASSPTKYQETQYF. The V call is TRBV5-5, the J call TRBJ2-5; D gene ambiguous. CDR3 length: 14 amino acids. Per the germline V gene, CDR1 is SGHKS and CDR2 is YYEKEE (reference sequence). The V end lost 4 bases, the J end lost 0 bases, and 10 bases lay between the germline ends.